The clone carrying this T cell receptor (beta chain) was seen ten or more times. The antigen is not known. This sample stems from a study of T-cell reconstitution after alpha-beta-depleted transplantation in children. Study results and caveats: About two months after transplant, alpha-beta T cells reportedly came from several hundred expanded graft clones.

TCRbeta library construction was performed incorporating unique molecular identifiers. TCRdb called the PCR reads again in MiXCR, with one record for every CDR3 protein. Of under 20,000 distinct CDR3 sequences in the sample, 13% were seen once. Germline values: CDR1 MNHEY, CDR2 SMNVEV (reference sequence). Trimming pared 5 bases from V and 3 bases from J, leaving 16 bases between. This CDR3 is 15 amino acids long. The gene calls are TRBV27 and TRBJ1-1, with D unresolved. Source: PBMCs, mostly from graft donor cells, taken 60 days after TCRalphabeta/CD19-depleted stem cell transplant. The sequence derives from a female patient aged 2-15 years who had a stem cell transplant for congenital amegakaryocytic thrombocytopenia, so the T cells may come from the graft donor. For the CDR3, the DNA is TGTGCCAGCAGTACCCTGGAGAGTCTGGACACTGAAGCTTTCTTT. Translated, it gives CASSTLESLDTEAFF.